This T cell receptor (beta chain) originates from a study of T cell responses to AZD1222 COVID-19 vaccine. The CDR3 totals 16 residues. Germline loops: CDR1 LNHDA, CDR2 SQIVND (reference sequence). Trimming at V came to 9 bases and at J to 6 bases, leaving 16 bases not matched to a gene. Turning to this clone: The antigen remains undetermined.

Sequencing used immunoSEQ multiplex PCR; TCRdb keeps in-frame clones, though not all of them. Of 150,000 to 200,000 clones listed, 85% to 95% are singletons. Whole-study findings and limits: Among those given AZD1222, only five to seven were seropositive at baseline. The study sampled repertoires only after the peak T cell response. Nearly half of the spike-specific TCRs reportedly recognize variant regions that carry no mutations. With dominance at 160-218 and 743-854, vaccine-associated CD4 TCRs spanned spike.

Sequencing was performed on peripheral blood, taken on day 0 of AZD1222 vaccination. The chain links TRBV19 to TRBJ1-5, with 8 bases that match TRBD1. This clonotype originated in an adult in good health. The chain's CDR3 is CASGTGKSGVLQPQHF. CDR3 DNA sequence: TGTGCCAGCGGGACAGGAAAGTCCGGGGTACTTCAGCCCCAGCATTTT.